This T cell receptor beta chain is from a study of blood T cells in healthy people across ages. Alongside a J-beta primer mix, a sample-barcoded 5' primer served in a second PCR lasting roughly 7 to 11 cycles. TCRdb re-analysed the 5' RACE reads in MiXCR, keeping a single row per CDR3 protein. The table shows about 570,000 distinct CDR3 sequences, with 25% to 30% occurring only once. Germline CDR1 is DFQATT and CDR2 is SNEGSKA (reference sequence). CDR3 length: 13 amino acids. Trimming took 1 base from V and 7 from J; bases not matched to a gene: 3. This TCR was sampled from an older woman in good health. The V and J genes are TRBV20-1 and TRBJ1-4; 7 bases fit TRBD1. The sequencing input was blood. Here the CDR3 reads CSARGAGGEKLFF. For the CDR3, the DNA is TGCAGTGCTAGAGGGGCAGGGGGTGAAAAACTGTTTTTT.